A selection of T cell receptor beta chains follows, all from one sample in a study of shared clonotypes between healthy human individuals. Generated by immunoSEQ multiplex PCR, the TCRdb table keeps only in-frame clones and is missing some. The table lists under 1,100,000 clones, 70% to 80% of them singletons. The source material was memory CD4+ T cells from PBMCs. All receptors come from a man between 18 and 35 years old in good health. Some clones in this sample may be carry-over from other donors' samples. The CDR3 runs from the conserved cysteine through the conserved F or W. The D gene is left open where the match is weak. Size tells how often a clone was seen (once, few, many) or the class of an expanded clone, and some rows leave it out.

D gene	clone size	V gene	J gene	CDR3 protein
-	-	TRBV11-3	TRBJ2-1	CASSLDLTDEQFF
TRBD2	-	TRBV7-2	TRBJ2-3	CASSSGLAGGTDTQYF
TRBD2	-	TRBV9	TRBJ2-3	CASSAAGTISTDTQYF
TRBD1	-	TRBV14	TRBJ2-2	CASSRLGQGVTGELFF
-	-	TRBV29-1	TRBJ1-5	CSVGGGGNQPQHF
-	-	TRBV7-3	TRBJ2-3	CASSSDPSTDTQYF
TRBD2	-	TRBV11-2	TRBJ2-7	CASSYGLAYKSYEQYF
TRBD1	-	TRBV14	TRBJ1-2	CASSHIRDRNYGYTF
TRBD1	-	TRBV28	TRBJ1-5	CASSLGGTANQPQHF
-	once	TRBV7-3	TRBJ2-5	CASSLTGQSQETQYF
TRBD1	-	TRBV23-1	TRBJ2-3	CASSQRSHRGVTDTQYF
-	-	TRBV19	TRBJ1-3	CASSIGQSSGNTIYF
-	once	TRBV28	TRBJ2-1	CASTSPGGNNEQFF
TRBD2	-	TRBV5-5	TRBJ2-1	CASSATSGRDNEQFF
-	-	TRBV5-1	TRBJ2-2	CASGIDPGLLGELFF
-	-	TRBV5-4	TRBJ1-2	CASSLGPGQTYGYTF
TRBD2	-	TRBV5-4	TRBJ2-7	CASSYPSGSSPYEQYF
-	once	TRBV4-2	TRBJ1-5	CASSSTTGPEAQHF
TRBD1	-	TRBV28	TRBJ1-2	CASSSHRGRWYGYTF
-	-	TRBV7-9	TRBJ2-5	CASSLLSTQYF
-	-	TRBV2	TRBJ2-1	CASSVLGLLNEQFF
-	-	TRBV29-1	TRBJ2-3	CSVETATDTQYF
TRBD2	-	TRBV11-1	TRBJ2-1	CASSPGLADYNEQFF
-	few	TRBV6-5	TRBJ1-4	CASSLQGPDEKLFF
-	-	TRBV30	TRBJ2-3	CAWSVAGTDTQYF
TRBD2	-	TRBV28	TRBJ2-7	CASSLVRLRLASSYEQYF
TRBD2	-	TRBV28	TRBJ2-5	CASSQAGVGGETQYF
-	-	TRBV4-2	TRBJ1-2	CASSPGTLGGYTF
-	-	TRBV11-2	TRBJ2-5	CASSLDLRPSETQYF
TRBD1	-	TRBV18	TRBJ1-2	CASSYTRMTGIDGYTF
-	-	TRBV7-9	TRBJ2-3	CASSLALPRAQYF
TRBD1	few	TRBV7-6	TRBJ1-4	CASSLVPQGGNEKLFF
-	-	TRBV5-1	TRBJ2-5	CASSLTSLQETQYF
-	-	TRBV28	-	CASLQGGPQIYEQYF
TRBD1	-	TRBV5-1	TRBJ1-1	CASSPQGDTEAFF
-	-	TRBV6-5	TRBJ1-5	CASSYSPGRGQPQHF
-	-	TRBV18	TRBJ2-7	CASSNPLNTYEQYF
-	-	TRBV18	TRBJ2-2	CASSLDTGELFF
-	-	TRBV10-3	TRBJ1-5	CAISAQGNNQPQHF
TRBD1	many	TRBV18	TRBJ1-1	CASSPGTGFTEAFF
-	once	TRBV7-2	TRBJ2-5	CASSLDGNTETQYF
-	-	TRBV7-2	TRBJ1-3	CASSLGPNAGNTIYF
TRBD2	-	TRBV28	TRBJ2-7	CAIRTSGKYEQYF
TRBD1	-	TRBV7-3	TRBJ2-1	CASSLGTGVSYNEQFF
-	-	TRBV5-1	TRBJ1-1	CASSLFEGVAEAFF
-	-	TRBV5-6	TRBJ2-2	CASSLAGIAGELFF
-	-	TRBV27	TRBJ1-1	CASSSTGRWVNTEAFF
TRBD2	-	TRBV9	TRBJ2-1	CASSVVGLAGGNEQFF
-	-	TRBV9	TRBJ1-2	CASSSGTLSGYTF
-	-	TRBV7-2	TRBJ1-1	CASSWMIGTANTEAFF
TRBD1	-	TRBV28	TRBJ1-5	CASSGTGESQPQHF
-	-	TRBV7-2	TRBJ2-7	CASSPLETYEQYF
TRBD1	-	TRBV10-1	TRBJ1-1	CASSALKPGQGAWTEAFF
-	-	TRBV5-1	TRBJ2-1	CASSLTGLGEQFF